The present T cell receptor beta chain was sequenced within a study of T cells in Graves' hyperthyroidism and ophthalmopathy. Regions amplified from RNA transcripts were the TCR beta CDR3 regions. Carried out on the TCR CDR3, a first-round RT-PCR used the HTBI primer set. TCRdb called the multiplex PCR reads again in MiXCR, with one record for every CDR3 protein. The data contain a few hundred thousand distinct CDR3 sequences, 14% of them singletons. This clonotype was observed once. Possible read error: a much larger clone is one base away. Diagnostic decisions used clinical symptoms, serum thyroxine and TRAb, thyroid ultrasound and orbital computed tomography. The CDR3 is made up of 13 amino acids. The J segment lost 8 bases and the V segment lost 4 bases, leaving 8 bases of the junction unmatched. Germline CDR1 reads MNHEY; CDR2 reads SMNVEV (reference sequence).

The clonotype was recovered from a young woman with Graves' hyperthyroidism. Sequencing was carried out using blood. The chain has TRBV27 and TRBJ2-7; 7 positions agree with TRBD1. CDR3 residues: CASSYQGVSQQYF. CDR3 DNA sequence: TGTGCCAGCAGTTACCAGGGGGTCTCCCAGCAGTACTTC.